The rows below give T cell receptor beta chains drawn from one sample of a study of T cell changes during pregnancy in multiple sclerosis. Data came from immunoSEQ multiplex PCR; TCRdb stores just in-frame clones and leaves some out. The repertoire includes some 49,000 clones, around 87% of them detected once, and less than 6.5% sits in the top ten. The sequenced sample was peripheral blood, obtained after pregnancy. The receptor source for this set is a female donor in good health, enrolled as a control in a pregnancy study. Both conserved end residues are part of each CDR3. The D gene is left open where the match is weak. For some rows the clone size is stated as once, few or many, or as a class when expanded; others skip it.

abundance: .; d_gene: .; v_gene: TRBV5-1; j_gene: TRBJ1-1; CDR3nt: TGCGCCAGCAGCTTGGTTGGGCGGGGGCAGGGGAACACTGAAGCTTTCTTT; CDR3aa: CASSLVGRGQGNTEAFF
abundance: .; d_gene: .; v_gene: TRBV7-8; j_gene: TRBJ2-2; CDR3nt: TGTGCCAGCAGCCGCACTCCGGGACAACCTCTGACCGGGGAGCTGTTTTTT; CDR3aa: CASSRTPGQPLTGELFF
abundance: .; d_gene: TRBD2; v_gene: TRBV5-1; j_gene: TRBJ2-6; CDR3nt: TGCGCCAGCAGCGGAGTGACAGCGGGACCCTCTGGGGCCAACGTCCTGACTTTC; CDR3aa: CASSGVTAGPSGANVLTF
abundance: .; d_gene: .; v_gene: TRBV27; j_gene: TRBJ1-2; CDR3nt: TGTGCCAGCAGTTTATCCCCGGGAGCAAGCGGCTACACCTTC; CDR3aa: CASSLSPGASGYTF
abundance: once; d_gene: TRBD2; v_gene: TRBV4-2; j_gene: TRBJ2-1; CDR3nt: TGTGCCAGCAGCCAAGATCCGACTAGCGGGAGTCCTAAGTTCTTC; CDR3aa: CASSQDPTSGSPKFF
abundance: once; d_gene: TRBD2; v_gene: TRBV5-4; j_gene: TRBJ2-1; CDR3nt: TGTGCCAGCAGCCCCGGGACTAGCGGGTCCTACAATGAGCAGTTCTTC; CDR3aa: CASSPGTSGSYNEQFF
abundance: .; d_gene: .; v_gene: TRBV28; j_gene: TRBJ1-4; CDR3nt: TGTGCCAGCAGGTCACCCCGGGGAACAACTAATGAAAAACTGTTTTTT; CDR3aa: CASRSPRGTTNEKLFF
abundance: once; d_gene: TRBD2; v_gene: TRBV10-3; j_gene: TRBJ2-2; CDR3nt: TGTGCCATCAGTGAGGGAAGCGGGGGGGCATGGACCGGGGAGCTGTTTTTT; CDR3aa: CAISEGSGGAWTGELFF
abundance: once; d_gene: .; v_gene: TRBV6-5; j_gene: TRBJ1-1; CDR3nt: TGTGCCAGCAGAACCCGTCGAATTCGGGGAGCTTTCTTT; CDR3aa: CASRTRRIRGAFF
abundance: .; d_gene: .; v_gene: TRBV18; j_gene: TRBJ1-2; CDR3nt: TGTGCCAGCTCACCCCCAATGGGGCTCGACTATGGCTACACCTTC; CDR3aa: CASSPPMGLDYGYTF
abundance: once; d_gene: TRBD1; v_gene: TRBV28; j_gene: TRBJ2-7; CDR3nt: TGTGCCAGCAGGGGACCGGGACAGGGCGGCGAGCAGTACTTC; CDR3aa: CASRGPGQGGEQYF
abundance: .; d_gene: TRBD2; v_gene: TRBV9; j_gene: TRBJ2-3; CDR3nt: TGTGCCAGCAGCGTCCCTAGCGGGGGCGAGCGACAGTATTTT; CDR3aa: CASSVPSGGERQYF
abundance: .; d_gene: TRBD1; v_gene: TRBV4-2; j_gene: TRBJ2-7; CDR3nt: TGTGCCAGCAGCCAAGACCTGGACAGGGGGGGCTACGAGCAGTACTTC; CDR3aa: CASSQDLDRGGYEQYF
abundance: once; d_gene: TRBD1; v_gene: TRBV7-9; j_gene: TRBJ2-3; CDR3nt: TGTGCCAGCAGCTTAGGGACAGGTGCAGATACGCAGTATTTT; CDR3aa: CASSLGTGADTQYF
abundance: .; d_gene: TRBD2; v_gene: TRBV5-1; j_gene: TRBJ2-1; CDR3nt: TGCGCCAGCAGCTTGGCCGGCGGGACTAGCGGGAGGTACAATGAGCAGTTCTTC; CDR3aa: CASSLAGGTSGRYNEQFF
abundance: .; d_gene: .; v_gene: TRBV10-3; j_gene: TRBJ1-5; CDR3nt: TGTGCCATCAGTGAGTCCGGGGGATCAGGGTTCAATCAGCCCCAGCATTTT; CDR3aa: CAISESGGSGFNQPQHF
abundance: .; d_gene: TRBD2; v_gene: TRBV27; j_gene: TRBJ2-5; CDR3nt: TGTGCCAGCCGATACCAAGCGGGGGGGCGAGGGAGAGAGACCCAGTACTTC; CDR3aa: CASRYQAGGRGRETQYF
abundance: few; d_gene: TRBD2; v_gene: TRBV6-4; j_gene: TRBJ2-1; CDR3nt: TGTGCCAGCAGTACCGGGACTAGCGGCTTGGGGCAGTTCTTC; CDR3aa: CASSTGTSGLGQFF
abundance: .; d_gene: TRBD2; v_gene: TRBV15; j_gene: TRBJ2-2; CDR3nt: TGTGCCACCAGCGGCTCCTTAGCGGGAGGGCGCCCCGGGGAGCTGTTTTTT; CDR3aa: CATSGSLAGGRPGELFF
abundance: .; d_gene: TRBD1; v_gene: TRBV6-4; j_gene: TRBJ2-7; CDR3nt: TGTGCCAGCAGTGAGGGACAGGCTAGCTCCTACGAGCAGTACTTC; CDR3aa: CASSEGQASSYEQYF
abundance: .; d_gene: TRBD1; v_gene: TRBV12-5; j_gene: TRBJ2-5; CDR3nt: TGTGCTAGTGGACCCCTTGGACAGGGTGCGCGAGAGACCCAGTACTTC; CDR3aa: CASGPLGQGARETQYF
abundance: .; d_gene: TRBD1; v_gene: TRBV6-5; j_gene: TRBJ2-7; CDR3nt: TGTGCCAGCAGTTACGCCGGGACAGTTTACGAGCAGTACTTC; CDR3aa: CASSYAGTVYEQYF
abundance: .; d_gene: TRBD1; v_gene: TRBV5-4; j_gene: TRBJ2-5; CDR3nt: TGTGCCAGCAGCTCGGAAGACAGGGGAAAAGAGACCCAGTACTTC; CDR3aa: CASSSEDRGKETQYF
abundance: .; d_gene: TRBD2; v_gene: TRBV29-1; j_gene: TRBJ2-2; CDR3nt: TGCAGCGTTGGACTAGCGGGGGACCTGAACACCGGGGAGCTGTTTTTT; CDR3aa: CSVGLAGDLNTGELFF
abundance: .; d_gene: .; v_gene: TRBV28; j_gene: TRBJ2-7; CDR3nt: TGTGCCAGCAGGCGACCAGCCCGGGACGAGCAGTACTTC; CDR3aa: CASRRPARDEQYF
abundance: .; d_gene: TRBD2; v_gene: TRBV5-1; j_gene: TRBJ2-1; CDR3nt: TGCGCCAGCAGCCCCAGACTAGCGGGGCCCCCGAATGAGCAGTTCTTC; CDR3aa: CASSPRLAGPPNEQFF
abundance: .; d_gene: TRBD2; v_gene: TRBV11-2; j_gene: TRBJ2-2; CDR3nt: TGTGCCAGCCGAACCCTCCGGGGGGGAACCGGGGAGCTGTTTTTT; CDR3aa: CASRTLRGGTGELFF
abundance: few; d_gene: .; v_gene: TRBV6-5; j_gene: TRBJ1-4; CDR3nt: TGTGCCAGCAGTTACTCGGGCGTTACTGAAAAACTGTTTTTT; CDR3aa: CASSYSGVTEKLFF
abundance: medium-sized; d_gene: .; v_gene: TRBV10-2; j_gene: TRBJ2-5; CDR3nt: TGCGCCAGCAGCGTACAGGTGGAGAGAGAGACCCAGTACTTC; CDR3aa: CASSVQVERETQYF
abundance: .; d_gene: .; v_gene: TRBV20-1; j_gene: TRBJ2-5; CDR3nt: TGCAGTGCTACGAGGCAAGAGACCCAGTACTTC; CDR3aa: CSATRQETQYF
abundance: .; d_gene: TRBD2; v_gene: TRBV4-2; j_gene: TRBJ2-1; CDR3nt: TGTGCCAGCAGCCCGGGGCGGGGGTACAATGAGCAGTTCTTC; CDR3aa: CASSPGRGYNEQFF
abundance: .; d_gene: TRBD1; v_gene: TRBV27; j_gene: TRBJ2-3; CDR3nt: TGTGCCAGCAGTTCCGACAGGGGGCTGAATGATACGCAGTATTTT; CDR3aa: CASSSDRGLNDTQYF
abundance: .; d_gene: TRBD1; v_gene: TRBV5-1; j_gene: TRBJ1-2; CDR3nt: TGCGCCAGCAGTCGGGGACAGGGAGGTCAAGGCTACACCTTC; CDR3aa: CASSRGQGGQGYTF
abundance: .; d_gene: .; v_gene: TRBV2; j_gene: TRBJ2-7; CDR3nt: TGTGCCAGCAGTGAGGACACCTACGAGCAGTACTTC; CDR3aa: CASSEDTYEQYF
abundance: .; d_gene: TRBD2; v_gene: TRBV5-4; j_gene: TRBJ2-3; CDR3nt: TGTGCCAGCTATCACCTTAGCGGGGGGGCGGGAGATACGCAGTATTTT; CDR3aa: CASYHLSGGAGDTQYF
abundance: .; d_gene: TRBD2; v_gene: TRBV6-1; j_gene: TRBJ2-7; CDR3nt: TGTGCCAGCAGTGTTTTAGCGGGGTGGGCATTC; CDR3aa: CASSVLAGWAF
abundance: .; d_gene: TRBD1; v_gene: TRBV7-8; j_gene: TRBJ1-3; CDR3nt: TGTGCCAGCAGCTGGACAGGGGACTCTGGAAACACCATATATTTT; CDR3aa: CASSWTGDSGNTIYF
abundance: .; d_gene: .; v_gene: TRBV6-1; j_gene: TRBJ2-7; CDR3nt: TGTGCCAGCAGTGAATATCAGGGTCCCTACGAGCAGTACTTC; CDR3aa: CASSEYQGPYEQYF
abundance: .; d_gene: TRBD1; v_gene: TRBV30; j_gene: TRBJ1-5; CDR3nt: TGTGCCTGTGATCCGGGACAGGGAAACCAGCCCCAGCATTTT; CDR3aa: CACDPGQGNQPQHF
abundance: .; d_gene: .; v_gene: TRBV11-2; j_gene: TRBJ1-2; CDR3nt: TGTGCCAGCAGCCCCCCAGGGGCAGGGACCTATGGCTACACCTTC; CDR3aa: CASSPPGAGTYGYTF
abundance: .; d_gene: .; v_gene: TRBV7-9; j_gene: TRBJ1-2; CDR3nt: TGTGCCAGCAGCCCCGGGGCTAACTATGGCTACACCTTC; CDR3aa: CASSPGANYGYTF
abundance: once; d_gene: .; v_gene: TRBV4-1; j_gene: TRBJ1-6; CDR3nt: TGCGCCAGCAGCCAAATTAGACAGGTCGCTCCACCCCTCCACTTT; CDR3aa: CASSQIRQVAPPLHF
abundance: .; d_gene: .; v_gene: TRBV29-1; j_gene: TRBJ1-5; CDR3nt: TGCAGCGTTGGGGGGCTCAACAATCAGCCCCAGCATTTT; CDR3aa: CSVGGLNNQPQHF
abundance: .; d_gene: .; v_gene: TRBV18; j_gene: TRBJ1-1; CDR3nt: .; CDR3aa: CASSPLWQGMNTEAFF
abundance: .; d_gene: TRBD1; v_gene: TRBV29-1; j_gene: TRBJ2-4; CDR3nt: TGCAGCGCGGTTACCCAGGGGGTGGACATTCAGTACTTC; CDR3aa: CSAVTQGVDIQYF